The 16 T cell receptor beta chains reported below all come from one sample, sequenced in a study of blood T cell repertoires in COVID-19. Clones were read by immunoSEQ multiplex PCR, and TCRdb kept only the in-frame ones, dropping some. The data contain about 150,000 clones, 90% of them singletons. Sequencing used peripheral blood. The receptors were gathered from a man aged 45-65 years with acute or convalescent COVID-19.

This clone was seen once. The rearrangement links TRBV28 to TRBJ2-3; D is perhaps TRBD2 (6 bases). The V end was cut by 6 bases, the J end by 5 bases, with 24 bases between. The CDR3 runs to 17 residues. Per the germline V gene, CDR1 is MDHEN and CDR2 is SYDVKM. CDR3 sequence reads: CASSPGAGGMLEDTQYF. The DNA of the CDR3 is TGTGCCAGCAGCCCTGGGGCTGGCGGGATGTTAGAAGATACGCAGTATTTT.

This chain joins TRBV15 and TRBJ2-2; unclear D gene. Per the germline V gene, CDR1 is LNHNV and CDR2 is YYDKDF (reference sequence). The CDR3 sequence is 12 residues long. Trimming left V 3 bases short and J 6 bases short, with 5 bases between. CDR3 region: CATSSAAGELFF. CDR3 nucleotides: TGTGCCACCAGCAGTGCGGCCGGGGAGCTGTTTTTT.

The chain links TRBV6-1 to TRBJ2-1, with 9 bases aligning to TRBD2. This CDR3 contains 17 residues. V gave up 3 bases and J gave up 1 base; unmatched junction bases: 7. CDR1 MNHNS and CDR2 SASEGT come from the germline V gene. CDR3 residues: CASSEKISGRSYNEQFF. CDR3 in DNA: TGTGCCAGCAGTGAGAAGATTAGCGGGAGATCCTACAATGAGCAGTTCTTC.

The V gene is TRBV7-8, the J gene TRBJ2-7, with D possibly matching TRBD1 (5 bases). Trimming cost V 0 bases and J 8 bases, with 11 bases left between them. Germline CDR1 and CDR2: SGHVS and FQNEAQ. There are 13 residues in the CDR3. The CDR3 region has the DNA TGTGCCAGCAGCTTAGCAGGGGCTGCGCAGCAGTACTTC. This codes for CASSLAGAAQQYF.

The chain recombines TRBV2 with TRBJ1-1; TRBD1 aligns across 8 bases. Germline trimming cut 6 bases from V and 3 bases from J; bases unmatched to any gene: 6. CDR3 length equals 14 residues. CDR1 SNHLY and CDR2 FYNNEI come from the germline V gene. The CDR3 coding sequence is TGTGCCAGCAGGCCGACAGGGGACGACACTGAAGCTTTCTTT. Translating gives CASRPTGDDTEAFF.

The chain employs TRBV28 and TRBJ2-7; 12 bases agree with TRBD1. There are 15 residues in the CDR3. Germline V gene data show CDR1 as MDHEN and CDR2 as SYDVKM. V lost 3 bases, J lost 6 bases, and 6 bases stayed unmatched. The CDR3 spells CASSFGGTGGSEQYF. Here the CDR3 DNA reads TGTGCCAGCAGTTTTGGAGGGACAGGGGGCTCCGAGCAGTACTTC.

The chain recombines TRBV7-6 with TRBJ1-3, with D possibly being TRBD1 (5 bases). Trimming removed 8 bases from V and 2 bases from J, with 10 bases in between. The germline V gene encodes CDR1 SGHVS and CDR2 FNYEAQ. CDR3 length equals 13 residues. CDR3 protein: CASSAGTGNTIYF. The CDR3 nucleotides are TGTGCCAGCTCAGCAGGGACTGGAAACACCATATATTTT.

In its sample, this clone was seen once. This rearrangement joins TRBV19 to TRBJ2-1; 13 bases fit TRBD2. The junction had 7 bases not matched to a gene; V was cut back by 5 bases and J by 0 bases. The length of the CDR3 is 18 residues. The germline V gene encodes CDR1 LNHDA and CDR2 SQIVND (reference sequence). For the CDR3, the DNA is TGTGCCAGTAGTTCCGGGACTAGCGGGGCCAGCTCCTACAATGAGCAGTTCTTC. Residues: CASSSGTSGASSYNEQFF.

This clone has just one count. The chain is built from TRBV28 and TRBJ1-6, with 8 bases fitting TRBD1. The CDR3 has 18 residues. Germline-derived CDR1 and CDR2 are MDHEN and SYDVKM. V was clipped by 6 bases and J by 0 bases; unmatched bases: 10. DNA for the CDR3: TGTGCCAGCAGCACCGGACAGGGTCTGAGCTCCTATAATTCACCCCTCCACTTT. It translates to CASSTGQGLSSYNSPLHF.

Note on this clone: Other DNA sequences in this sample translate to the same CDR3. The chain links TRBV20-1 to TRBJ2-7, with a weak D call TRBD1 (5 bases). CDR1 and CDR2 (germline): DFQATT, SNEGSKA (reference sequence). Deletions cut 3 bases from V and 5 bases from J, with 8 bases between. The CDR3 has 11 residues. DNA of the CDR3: TGCAGTGCTAGTTCAGGGCACGAGCAGTACGTC. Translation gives CSASSGHEQYV.

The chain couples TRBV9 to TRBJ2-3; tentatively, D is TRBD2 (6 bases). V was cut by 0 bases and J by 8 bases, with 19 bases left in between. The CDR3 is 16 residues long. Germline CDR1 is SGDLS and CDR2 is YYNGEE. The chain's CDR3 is CASSVATGVGFGTQYF. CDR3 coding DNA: TGTGCCAGCAGCGTAGCAACGGGAGTAGGCTTTGGTACGCAGTATTTT.

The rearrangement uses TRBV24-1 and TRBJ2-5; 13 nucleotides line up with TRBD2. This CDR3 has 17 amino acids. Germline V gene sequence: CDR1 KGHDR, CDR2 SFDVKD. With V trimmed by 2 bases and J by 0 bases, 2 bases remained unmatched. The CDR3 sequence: CATSDWGTSGDQETQYF. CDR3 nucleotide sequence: TGTGCCACCAGTGATTGGGGGACTAGCGGGGACCAAGAGACCCAGTACTTC.

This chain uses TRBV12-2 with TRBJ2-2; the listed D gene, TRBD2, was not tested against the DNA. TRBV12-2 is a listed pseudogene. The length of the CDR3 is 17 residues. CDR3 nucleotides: TGTGCAAGTCGCTTACACCGGGGACTAGCGAACACCGGGGAGCTGTTTTTT. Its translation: CASRLHRGLANTGELFF.

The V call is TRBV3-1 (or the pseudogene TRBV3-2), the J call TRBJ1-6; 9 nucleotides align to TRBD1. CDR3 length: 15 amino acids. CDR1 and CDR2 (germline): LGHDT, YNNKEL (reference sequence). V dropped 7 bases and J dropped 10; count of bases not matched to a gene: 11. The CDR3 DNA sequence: TGTGCCAGCATCTCCTCCGGGACAGGGCAATCACCCCTCCACTTT. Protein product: CASISSGTGQSPLHF.

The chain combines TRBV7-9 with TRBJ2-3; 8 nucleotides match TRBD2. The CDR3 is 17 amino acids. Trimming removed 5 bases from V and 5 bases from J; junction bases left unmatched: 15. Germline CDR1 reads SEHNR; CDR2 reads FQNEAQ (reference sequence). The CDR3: CASSPRVLSGSLDTQYF. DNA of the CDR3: TGTGCCAGCAGCCCTAGGGTACTGAGCGGGAGCCTAGATACGCAGTATTTT. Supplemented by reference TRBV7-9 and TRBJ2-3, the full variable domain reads DTGVSQNPRHKITKRGQNVTFRCDPISEHNRLYWYRQTLGQGPEFLTYFQNEAQLEKSRLLSDRFSAERPKGSFSTLEIQRTEQGDSAMYLCASSPRVLSGSLDTQYFGPGTRLTVL.

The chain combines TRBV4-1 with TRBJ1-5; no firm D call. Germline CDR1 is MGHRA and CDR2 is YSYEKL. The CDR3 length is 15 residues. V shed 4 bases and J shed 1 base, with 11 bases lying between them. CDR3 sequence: CASSRYSGSNQPQHF. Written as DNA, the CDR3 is TGCGCCAGCAGCCGCTACTCGGGGAGCAATCAGCCCCAGCATTTT.